These 32 T cell receptor beta chains originate from one sample sequenced in a study of radiotherapy plus CTLA-4 blockade in lung cancer. Data came from immunoSEQ multiplex PCR; TCRdb stores just in-frame clones and leaves some out. The data show about 51,000 clones, 60% to 80% seen once. The sequenced sample was peripheral blood, obtained from a patient treated with radiotherapy plus ipilimumab. The receptor set was obtained from a human donor with non-small cell lung cancer whose response to radiotherapy plus ipilimumab could not be evaluated.

The V gene is TRBV7-2, the J gene TRBJ1-5; D possibly corresponds to TRBD1 (6 bases). Germline CDR1 and CDR2: SGHTA and FQGNSA. Deletions cut 5 bases from V and 1 base from J, with 15 bases between. The CDR3 totals 16 residues. The CDR3 is CASSRAGATSNQPQHF. In DNA form, the CDR3 reads TGTGCCAGCAGCCGGGCAGGGGCTACAAGCAATCAGCCCCAGCATTTT.

This sequence joins TRBV7-3 and TRBJ2-2; D may be TRBD2 (6 bases). Trimming took off 5 bases at V and 0 bases at J, with 10 bases between the two ends. The CDR3 consists of 15 residues. CDR1 and CDR2 from the germline V gene are SGHTA and FQGTGA. The CDR3 DNA reads as TGTGCCAGCAGCATTAGCGGAACGAACACCGGGGAGCTGTTTTTT. Encoded protein: CASSISGTNTGELFF.

The rearrangement joins TRBV28 to TRBJ1-2; tentative D call: TRBD1 (6 bases). Between the trimmed V and J ends, which lost 3 bases and 4 bases, there was a span of 6 bases. CDR1 is MDHEN, CDR2 SYDVKM, per germline. The CDR3 totals 12 residues. CDR3 region: CASSFRGYGYTF. Here the CDR3 DNA reads TGTGCCAGCAGTTTCAGGGGCTATGGCTACACCTTC.

Turning to this clone: Other DNA sequences in the same sample also yield this CDR3. The V gene is TRBV5-1, the J gene TRBJ1-1; possible D gene TRBD1, 5 bases. V shed 1 base and J shed 3 bases, with 13 bases lying between them. Per germline, CDR1 SGHRS and CDR2 YFSETQ. This CDR3 is built from 15 residues. The CDR3 protein is CASSLMGQGDTEAFF. For the CDR3, the DNA is TGCGCCAGCAGCTTGATGGGGCAGGGCGACACTGAAGCTTTCTTT.

The rearrangement uses TRBV11-2 and TRBJ1-1; D gene uncertain. The germline gives CDR1 SGHAT, CDR2 FQNNGV. The germline V and J ends were trimmed by 5 bases and 0 bases, with 7 bases remaining between them. The CDR3 spans 13 residues. The chain's CDR3 is CASSRELNTEAFF. The CDR3, as DNA: TGTGCCAGCAGCCGAGAACTGAACACTGAAGCTTTCTTT.

This clone was picked up one time. The chain has TRBV23-1 and TRBJ1-1, with 7 bases aligning to TRBD1. TRBV23-1 is noted as an ORF with a role that remains uncertain. There are 17 residues in the CDR3. V shed 4 bases and J 0 bases; nucleotides not matched to a gene: 11. Written as DNA, the CDR3 is TGCGCCAGCAGTCCTAGGGGGCCGGGAGACATGAACACTGAAGCTTTCTTT. It codes for CASSPRGPGDMNTEAFF.

The V and J genes are TRBV5-1 and TRBJ1-1; D not certain. The CDR3 spans 12 residues. Trimming stripped 3 bases from V and 2 bases from J, with 5 bases between. From germline, CDR1 is SGHRS and CDR2 YFSETQ. In DNA form, the CDR3 reads TGCGCCAGCAGCTCGAGTAACACTGAAGCTTTCTTT. Translated, it gives CASSSSNTEAFF. Together with reference TRBV5-1 and TRBJ1-1, the CDR3 gives the full variable domain: KAGVTQTPRYLIKTRGQQVTLSCSPISGHRSVSWYQQTPGQGLQFLFEYFSETQRNKGNFPGRFSGRQFSNSRSEMNVSTLELGDSALYLCASSSSNTEAFFGQGTRLTVV.

This clone has only a few counts. V is TRBV7-9 and J is TRBJ2-7; perhaps TRBD1 as D (6 bases). Trimming cost V 5 bases and J 1 base, with 18 bases left between them. CDR3 length: 16 residues. Per germline, CDR1 SEHNR and CDR2 FQNEAQ (reference sequence). CDR3 loop: CASSLPVDRPSYEQYF. The CDR3 coding sequence is TGTGCCAGCAGCCTACCAGTAGACAGGCCTTCCTACGAGCAGTACTTC.

Points on this clone: Its ends do not fully match the called genes, so a read error is possible. J is TRBJ2-6 and V is TRBV7-7, with 10 bases fitting TRBD1. The CDR3 has 20 residues. Germline V gene data show CDR1 as SSHAT and CDR2 as FNYEAQ (reference sequence). CDR3 coding DNA: TGTGCTAGCAGCCCTTCCTTTCGGACAGGGGGAACTTCTGGGGCCAACGTCCTGACTTTC. Its protein is CASSPSFRTGGTSGANVLTF. Full variable domain (remainder filled in from reference TRBV7-7 and TRBJ2-6): GAGVSQSPRYKVTKRGQDVTLRCDPISSHATLYWYQQALGQGPEFLTYFNYEAQPDKSGLPSDRFSAERPEGSISTLTIQRTEQRDSAMYRCASSPSFRTGGTSGANVLTFGAGSRLTVL.

This chain links TRBV7-9 with TRBJ2-7, with 10 bases that match TRBD1. V lost 11 bases and J lost 4; bases outside the gene matches: 11. Germline V gene lookup returns CDR1 SEHNR and CDR2 FQNEAQ (reference sequence). This CDR3 contains 14 residues. Written as DNA, the CDR3 is TGTGCCGGCACTAGGACAGGGGGTAAATACGAGCAGTACTTC. Translation gives CAGTRTGGKYEQYF.

V is TRBV6-6 and J is TRBJ2-7; 8 bases are shared with TRBD2. The J segment lost 5 bases and the V segment lost 5 bases, leaving 8 bases of the junction unmatched. This CDR3 is 14 amino acids long. From germline, CDR1 is MNHNY and CDR2 SVGAGI (reference sequence). The CDR3 is CASSDPGLVDEQYF. The CDR3 nucleotides are TGTGCCAGCAGTGATCCGGGACTAGTTGACGAGCAGTACTTC.

The chain combines TRBV9 with TRBJ2-2; 10 nucleotides line up with TRBD2. V gave up 1 base and J gave up 7 bases; unmatched junction bases: 7. Germline loops: CDR1 SGDLS, CDR2 YYNGEE. The CDR3 runs to 16 residues. CDR3 nucleotide sequence: TGTGCCAGCAGCGTATATAGCGGGAGGTTTATCGGGGAGCTGTTTTTT. Translated: CASSVYSGRFIGELFF.

The chain recombines TRBV6-1 with TRBJ2-2; TRBD1 matches at 7 bases. J gave up 5 bases and V 6 bases, and 9 bases lay outside the gene matches. CDR1 is MNHNS, CDR2 SASEGT, per germline. The CDR3 consists of 15 residues. This chain's CDR3 is CASSSREGATGELFF. Here the CDR3 DNA reads TGTGCCAGCAGCTCCCGCGAGGGGGCTACCGGGGAGCTGTTTTTT.

This rearrangement joins TRBV5-1 to TRBJ2-3; 8 positions agree with TRBD2. Germline V CDR1 and CDR2: SGHRS, YFSETQ. V dropped 0 bases and J dropped 0; count of bases not matched to a gene: 6. The CDR3 covers 17 residues. The CDR3 nucleotides are TGCGCCAGCAGCTTGGGTCCTAGCGGGTCCAGCACAGATACGCAGTATTTT. Protein: CASSLGPSGSSTDTQYF.

The V call is TRBV7-2, the J call TRBJ1-1, with D hard to call. From germline, CDR1 is SGHTA and CDR2 FQGNSA. The germline V and J ends were trimmed by 5 bases and 6 bases, with 10 bases remaining between them. This CDR3 is 12 amino acids long. This CDR3 is CASSRGGPEAFF. The CDR3 DNA sequence: TGTGCCAGCAGCAGAGGCGGCCCTGAAGCTTTCTTT.

This clone was observed a handful of times. The chain combines TRBV7-2 with TRBJ1-6, with 7 bases matching TRBD1. The CDR3 is made up of 14 amino acids. V was clipped by 7 bases and J by 5 bases; unmatched bases: 5. Per the germline V gene, CDR1 is SGHTA and CDR2 is FQGNSA. CDR3 DNA sequence: TGTGCCAGCACCCGGGACAGCCATAATTCACCCCTCCACTTT. Its protein is CASTRDSHNSPLHF.

The table lists this clone with a count of one. The CDR3 DNA is TGTGCCAGCAGCTCAGTAATTTCATATTACAATGAGCAGTTCTTC. Translated, it gives CASSSVISYYNEQFF. The rearrangement uses TRBV5-6 and TRBJ2-1; the D is unclear. Trimming pared 3 bases from V and 4 bases from J, leaving 14 bases between. The CDR3 has 15 amino acids. Germline V gene data show CDR1 as SGHDT and CDR2 as YYEEEE.

The V call is TRBV5-1, the J call TRBJ2-1, with 14 positions matching TRBD2. The CDR3 has 16 residues. V trimming: 0 bases; J trimming: 7 bases; junction bases outside the gene matches: 3. Per germline, CDR1 SGHRS and CDR2 YFSETQ. For the CDR3, the DNA is TGCGCCAGCAGCTTGGAGACTAGCGGGGGGGAGAATGAGCAGTTCTTC. This encodes CASSLETSGGENEQFF.

The V and J genes are TRBV6-5 and TRBJ1-1; D might be TRBD1 (6 bases). Germline CDR1 reads MNHEY; CDR2 reads SVGAGI. CDR3 length: 15 amino acids. Trimming cost V 0 bases and J 4 bases, with 12 bases left between them. CDR3 sequence (DNA): TGTGCCAGCAGTTACTCGTGGGGGCTAGGCACTGAAGCTTTCTTT. This sequence encodes CASSYSWGLGTEAFF.

V usage is TRBV5-6 and J usage is TRBJ2-5; 7 bases fit TRBD1. The end of the DNA fits TRBJ2-7 better, so the J call may be wrong. This CDR3 spans 14 amino acids. The V gene's germline CDR1 is SGHDT and CDR2 YYEEEE. The CDR3 sequence: CASSSRGSTYEQYF. The CDR3 DNA follows: TGTGCCAGCAGCTCCAGGGGGTCCACCTACGAGCAGTACTTC.

The J gene is TRBJ2-5, the V gene TRBV6-5; 8 bases map to TRBD1. The J call is in doubt because the DNA end fits TRBJ2-7 better. The CDR3 is 15 amino acids. CDR1 and CDR2 (germline): MNHEY, SVGAGI. This CDR3 is CASSWKGQASYEQYF. The CDR3 nucleotides read TGTGCCAGCAGTTGGAAGGGACAGGCTAGCTACGAGCAGTACTTC.

The rearrangement uses TRBV5-6 and TRBJ2-5, with D maybe TRBD2 (5 bases). The assigned J gene may be wrong: the sequence end matches TRBJ2-7 better. CDR1 is SGHDT and CDR2 is YYEEEE in the germline V gene. CDR3 length: 13 amino acids. Written as DNA, the CDR3 is TGTGCCAGCAGCCTCCTAGCTGCCTACGAGCAGTACTTC. Translation gives CASSLLAAYEQYF.

As for this clone: The junction shows a germline mismatch at one end, possibly a read error. The chain links TRBV6-5 to TRBJ2-2; 8 bases map to TRBD2. CDR1 MNHEY and CDR2 SVGAGI come from the germline V gene. This CDR3 region has 14 residues. CDR3 protein: CVSVGGGRAGELFF. Written as DNA, the CDR3 is TGTGTCAGCGTCGGGGGGGGCAGGGCCGGGGAGCTGTTTTTT.

J is TRBJ2-3 and V is TRBV5-1, with 7 bases fitting TRBD2. The length of the CDR3 is 14 residues. Germline lookup yields CDR1 SGHRS and CDR2 YFSETQ. V lost 4 bases, J lost 1 base, and 3 bases stayed unmatched. This chain's CDR3 is CASSGGEGTDTQYF. CDR3 nucleotides: TGCGCCAGCAGCGGGGGGGAGGGCACAGATACGCAGTATTTT. The full variable domain, completed using reference TRBV5-1 and TRBJ2-3, is KAGVTQTPRYLIKTRGQQVTLSCSPISGHRSVSWYQQTPGQGLQFLFEYFSETQRNKGNFPGRFSGRQFSNSRSEMNVSTLELGDSALYLCASSGGEGTDTQYFGPGTRLTVL.

Remarks on this clone: Other DNA sequences in the same sample also yield this CDR3. The chain is built from TRBV6-5 and TRBJ1-1; D is ambiguous. The germline gives CDR1 MNHEY, CDR2 SVGAGI. The CDR3 runs 11 residues. Trimming left V 6 bases short and J 5 bases short, with 7 bases between. The CDR3 reads CASRLSTEAFF. As DNA, the CDR3 is TGTGCCAGCAGACTAAGTACTGAAGCTTTCTTT.

This clone was seen more than once but under ten times. J is TRBJ1-4 and V is TRBV4-3; no firm D call. Germline assignment: CDR1 LGHNA and CDR2 YSLEER. CDR3 length equals 16 residues. V was cut by 1 base and J by 0 bases, with 9 bases left in between. The CDR3 DNA reads TGCGCCAGCAGCCAAGGGCCGTACGCAACTAATGAAAAACTGTTTTTT. This codes for CASSQGPYATNEKLFF.

V and J are TRBV7-2 and TRBJ2-1; TRBD1 agrees at 7 bases. Germline V gene data show CDR1 as SGHTA and CDR2 as FQGNSA. The CDR3 is made up of 16 amino acids. V lost 3 bases, J lost 6 bases, and 11 bases stayed unmatched. CDR3 in DNA: TGTGCCAGCAGCTTGACCGGGACAGACTTGCGCAATGAGCAGTTCTTC. Translation: CASSLTGTDLRNEQFF.

V usage is TRBV6-1 and J usage is TRBJ2-7; TRBD2 matches at 7 bases. The CDR3 length is 14 residues. Germline values: CDR1 MNHNS, CDR2 SASEGT. The V and J ends lost 6 bases and 2 bases, in that order; junction bases with no gene match: 7. The CDR3 reads CASSSGTNTYEQYF. Here the CDR3 DNA reads TGTGCCAGCAGCTCCGGGACTAACACCTACGAGCAGTACTTC.

This chain uses TRBV6-4 with TRBJ1-1, with D uncertain. Germline values: CDR1 MRHNA, CDR2 SNTAGT. Trimming stripped 0 bases from V and 6 bases from J, with 11 bases between. The CDR3 loop spans 14 amino acids. The CDR3 is CASSDSGWRPEAFF. CDR3 in DNA: TGTGCCAGCAGTGACTCGGGGTGGAGGCCTGAAGCTTTCTTT.

J is TRBJ2-5 and V is TRBV5-1, with D possibly matching TRBD1 (6 bases). The CDR3 loop spans 15 amino acids. V lost 2 bases, J lost 5 bases, and 16 bases lay in between. The germline V gene encodes CDR1 SGHRS and CDR2 YFSETQ. This CDR3 is CASSLLGKGDETQYF. The DNA of the CDR3 is TGCGCCAGCAGCTTATTAGGCAAGGGGGACGAGACCCAGTACTTC.

This clone was detected only a few times. This chain connects TRBV5-1 to TRBJ1-4; 7 nucleotides agree with TRBD1. Unmatched junction bases numbered 9, after V lost 4 bases and J lost 0 bases. This CDR3 has 17 residues. Germline loops: CDR1 SGHRS, CDR2 YFSETQ. This CDR3 is CASSLRPQGATNEKLFF. CDR3 DNA sequence: TGCGCCAGCAGCCTAAGACCCCAGGGGGCAACTAATGAAAAACTGTTTTTT.

The genes are TRBV30 and TRBJ2-2; no definite D call. There are 12 residues in the CDR3. Germline lookup yields CDR1 GTSNPN and CDR2 SVGIG (reference sequence). Deletions cut 5 bases from V and 5 bases from J, with 9 bases between. The CDR3 here is CAWAIATGELFF. In DNA form, the CDR3 reads TGTGCCTGGGCCATAGCAACCGGGGAGCTGTTTTTT. Drawing the rest from reference TRBV30 and TRBJ2-2, the complete variable domain is SQTIHQWPATLVQPVGSPLSLECTVEGTSNPNLYWYRQAAGRGLQLLFYSVGIGQISSEVPQNLSASRPQDRQFILSSKKLLLSDSGFYLCAWAIATGELFFGEGSRLTVL.